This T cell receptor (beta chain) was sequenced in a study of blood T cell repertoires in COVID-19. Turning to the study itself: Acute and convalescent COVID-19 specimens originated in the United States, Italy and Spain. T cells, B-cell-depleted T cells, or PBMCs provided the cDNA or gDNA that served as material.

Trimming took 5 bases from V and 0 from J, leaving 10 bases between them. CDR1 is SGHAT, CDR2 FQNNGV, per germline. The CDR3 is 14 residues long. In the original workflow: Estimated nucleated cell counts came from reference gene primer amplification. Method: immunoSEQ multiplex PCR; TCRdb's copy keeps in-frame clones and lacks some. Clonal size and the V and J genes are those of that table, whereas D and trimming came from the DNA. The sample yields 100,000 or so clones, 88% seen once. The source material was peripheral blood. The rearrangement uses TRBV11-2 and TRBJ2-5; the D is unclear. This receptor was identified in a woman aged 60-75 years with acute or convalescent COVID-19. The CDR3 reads CASSPTLYQETQYF. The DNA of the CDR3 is TGTGCCAGCAGCCCCACATTGTACCAAGAGACCCAGTACTTC. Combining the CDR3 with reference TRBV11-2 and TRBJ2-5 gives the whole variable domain EAGVAQSPRYKIIEKRQSVAFWCNPISGHATLYWYQQILGQGPKLLIQFQNNGVVDDSQLPKDRFSAERLKGVDSTLKIQPAKLEDSAVYLCASSPTLYQETQYFGPGTRLLVL.